These T cell receptor beta chains were read from a single sample in a study of blood T cell repertoires in COVID-19. Only in-frame clones appear in the TCRdb table, and some are missing; sequencing was by immunoSEQ multiplex PCR. Here the sample spans about 100,000 clones, just under 80% being singletons. Sequenced input: peripheral blood. The receptor source for this set is a man between 65 and 85 years old with active or convalescent COVID-19. CDR3s include the opening cysteine and the closing phenylalanine or tryptophan. The D gene is left open where the match is weak. Part of the rows lack a size; the others show once, few, many or a class for expanded clones.

d_call: TRBD2
j_call: TRBJ2-7
clone_size: -
v_call: TRBV27
cdr3_length: 17
cdr3_nt: TGTGCCAGCAGTCCTTTGGCGGGGGGTCCCTTGTCCTACGAGCAGTACTTC
cdr3_aa: CASSPLAGGPLSYEQYF

d_call: TRBD2
j_call: TRBJ2-5
clone_size: once
v_call: TRBV28
cdr3_length: 18
cdr3_nt: TGTGCCAGCAGTTTATTCGGTTCGAGCGGGGGGTCCGGAGAGACCCAGTACTTC
cdr3_aa: CASSLFGSSGGSGETQYF

d_call: TRBD2
j_call: TRBJ2-7
clone_size: -
v_call: TRBV4-1
cdr3_length: 17
cdr3_nt: TGCGCCAGCAGCCAAGTGGCTAGCGGGCTCCAAACCTACGAGCAGTACTTC
cdr3_aa: CASSQVASGLQTYEQYF

d_call: -
j_call: TRBJ1-4
clone_size: -
v_call: TRBV10-3
cdr3_length: 14
cdr3_nt: TGTGCCATCAGTGAGTCGCAGGCCGGTGAAAAACTGTTTTTT
cdr3_aa: CAISESQAGEKLFF

d_call: TRBD1
j_call: TRBJ1-2
clone_size: few
v_call: TRBV7-3
cdr3_length: 16
cdr3_nt: TGTGCCAGCAGCCAGTGGGGCAGGGGGCAGGACTATGGCTACACCTTC
cdr3_aa: CASSQWGRGQDYGYTF

d_call: -
j_call: TRBJ2-7
clone_size: -
v_call: TRBV18
cdr3_length: 15
cdr3_nt: TGTGCCAGCTCACCAAGTAACGCGGTCGGGGTCGAGCAGTACTTC
cdr3_aa: CASSPSNAVGVEQYF

d_call: TRBD2
j_call: TRBJ2-7
clone_size: -
v_call: TRBV6-5
cdr3_length: 16
cdr3_nt: TGTGCCAGCAGTTACCTGCTAGCGGGAGGTTCCTACGAGCAGTACTTC
cdr3_aa: CASSYLLAGGSYEQYF

d_call: TRBD1
j_call: TRBJ1-2
clone_size: -
v_call: TRBV6-5
cdr3_length: 15
cdr3_nt: TGTGCCAGCAGATTCCCAACAGGGGACCTCTATGGCTACACCTTC
cdr3_aa: CASRFPTGDLYGYTF

d_call: TRBD2
j_call: TRBJ2-1
clone_size: -
v_call: TRBV2
cdr3_length: 14
cdr3_nt: TGTGCCAGCACCTTGGGACTAGCGGGGAGCGAGCAGTTCTTC
cdr3_aa: CASTLGLAGSEQFF

d_call: -
j_call: TRBJ1-4
clone_size: few
v_call: TRBV7-8
cdr3_length: 17
cdr3_nt: TGTGCCAGCAGACTCGGTCGCGCCCTTGCAACTAATGAAAAACTGTTTTTT
cdr3_aa: CASRLGRALATNEKLFF

d_call: -
j_call: TRBJ1-2
clone_size: few
v_call: TRBV30
cdr3_length: 13
cdr3_nt: TGTGCCTGGAGTGTACAGGCTAACTATGGCTACACCTTC
cdr3_aa: CAWSVQANYGYTF

d_call: -
j_call: TRBJ1-1
clone_size: -
v_call: TRBV29-1
cdr3_length: 14
cdr3_nt: TGCAGCGTTGCCCCCTTAAAGGAGGACACTGAAGCTTTCTTT
cdr3_aa: CSVAPLKEDTEAFF

d_call: TRBD2
j_call: TRBJ2-3
clone_size: once
v_call: TRBV4-2
cdr3_length: 18
cdr3_nt: TGTGCCAGCAGCCAAGATGTGGTCGCGGGGGTGGGCGCAGATACGCAGTATTTT
cdr3_aa: CASSQDVVAGVGADTQYF

d_call: -
j_call: TRBJ1-1
clone_size: -
v_call: TRBV20-1
cdr3_length: 14
cdr3_nt: TGCAGTGCTAGTAACGCACCCGGAGGGACTGAAGCTTTCTTT
cdr3_aa: CSASNAPGGTEAFF

d_call: TRBD2
j_call: TRBJ2-2
clone_size: -
v_call: TRBV24-1
cdr3_length: 16
cdr3_nt: TGTGCCACCAGTGGGACTAGCGGGAGTAACACCGGGGAGCTGTTTTTT
cdr3_aa: CATSGTSGSNTGELFF

d_call: -
j_call: TRBJ2-7
clone_size: -
v_call: TRBV10-2
cdr3_length: 17
cdr3_nt: TGCGCCAGCAGTGAGCAGGCCCGGAGGGGATTCTCCTACGAGCAGTACTTC
cdr3_aa: CASSEQARRGFSYEQYF

d_call: -
j_call: TRBJ1-1
clone_size: -
v_call: TRBV19
cdr3_length: 11
cdr3_nt: TGTGCCAGTAGCCTCGGTGTGGAAGCTTTCTTT
cdr3_aa: CASSLGVEAFF

d_call: -
j_call: TRBJ1-1
clone_size: -
v_call: TRBV4-3
cdr3_length: 13
cdr3_nt: TGCGCCAGCAGCGGGGGAACCGGACAGGAAGCTTTCTTT
cdr3_aa: CASSGGTGQEAFF

d_call: -
j_call: TRBJ1-5
clone_size: few
v_call: TRBV29-1
cdr3_length: 13
cdr3_nt: TGCAGCGTTGTTGTCGGTGGCAATCAGCCCCAGCATTTT
cdr3_aa: CSVVVGGNQPQHF

d_call: -
j_call: TRBJ2-3
clone_size: -
v_call: TRBV5-1
cdr3_length: 14
cdr3_nt: TGCGCCAGCAGCTTGGCCGAGAGCACAGATACGCAGTATTTT
cdr3_aa: CASSLAESTDTQYF

d_call: TRBD2
j_call: TRBJ2-5
clone_size: -
v_call: TRBV18
cdr3_length: 15
cdr3_nt: TGTGCCAGCTCACCACCTGGGGGGGTCTTAGAGACCCAGTACTTC
cdr3_aa: CASSPPGGVLETQYF

d_call: -
j_call: TRBJ1-1
clone_size: -
v_call: TRBV5-4
cdr3_length: 14
cdr3_nt: TGTGCCAGCAGCTTTCGAGGGCGCGTAGGTGAAGCTTTCTTT
cdr3_aa: CASSFRGRVGEAFF

d_call: -
j_call: TRBJ1-1
clone_size: few
v_call: TRBV25-1
cdr3_length: 13
cdr3_nt: TGTGCCAGCAGTGTAGGGGGGGTAGCTGAAGCTTTCTTT
cdr3_aa: CASSVGGVAEAFF

d_call: TRBD2
j_call: TRBJ2-5
clone_size: once
v_call: TRBV5-1
cdr3_length: 16
cdr3_nt: TGCGCCAGCAGCTTATTGGGACTAGCGGGGGGAGAGACCCAGTACTTC
cdr3_aa: CASSLLGLAGGETQYF

d_call: -
j_call: TRBJ1-1
clone_size: many
v_call: TRBV29-1
cdr3_length: 13
cdr3_nt: TGCAGCGGTACGACACCCTCAGACACTGAAGCTTTCTTT
cdr3_aa: CSGTTPSDTEAFF

d_call: -
j_call: TRBJ1-1
clone_size: -
v_call: TRBV20-1
cdr3_length: 14
cdr3_nt: TGCAGTGCTAGTACCCCCACAGGGAATACTGAAGCTTTCTTT
cdr3_aa: CSASTPTGNTEAFF

d_call: TRBD1
j_call: TRBJ1-1
clone_size: -
v_call: TRBV15
cdr3_length: 14
cdr3_nt: TGTGCCACCAGCAGAGCGACAGGGAGCACTGAAGCTTTCTTT
cdr3_aa: CATSRATGSTEAFF

d_call: -
j_call: TRBJ2-4
clone_size: -
v_call: TRBV10-2
cdr3_length: 14
cdr3_nt: TGCGCCAGCAGTTTACAGAAAGGCAAAAACATTCAGTACTTC
cdr3_aa: CASSLQKGKNIQYF

d_call: TRBD2
j_call: TRBJ2-7
clone_size: -
v_call: TRBV4-1
cdr3_length: 16
cdr3_nt: TGCGCCAGCAGCCAACCTACTAGCGGGGGGTCCTACGAGCAGTACTTC
cdr3_aa: CASSQPTSGGSYEQYF

d_call: -
j_call: TRBJ2-2
clone_size: -
v_call: TRBV1
cdr3_length: 19
cdr3_nt: TGCACCAGCAGCCAAGAGTTAGCGGGGGGGCGGGTGCCCGCCGGGGAGCTGTTTTTT
cdr3_aa: CTSSQELAGGRVPAGELFF

d_call: -
j_call: TRBJ2-7
clone_size: -
v_call: TRBV4-1
cdr3_length: 15
cdr3_nt: TGCGCCAGCAGCCAAGTTGCAGGGCAATTCGACGAGCAGTACTTC
cdr3_aa: CASSQVAGQFDEQYF

d_call: -
j_call: TRBJ2-3
clone_size: -
v_call: TRBV11-1
cdr3_length: 15
cdr3_nt: TGTGCCAGCAGCTCCCTTGGCCTGAGCACAGATACGCAGTATTTT
cdr3_aa: CASSSLGLSTDTQYF

d_call: TRBD2
j_call: TRBJ2-3
clone_size: -
v_call: TRBV5-1
cdr3_length: 15
cdr3_nt: TGCGCCAGCAGCTCCACCGGACTAGGCACAGATACGCAGTATTTT
cdr3_aa: CASSSTGLGTDTQYF

d_call: -
j_call: TRBJ2-7
clone_size: -
v_call: TRBV6-1
cdr3_length: 15
cdr3_nt: TGTGCCAGCAGTGAAATCGGGGGAGCACCCGGCGAGCAGTACTTC
cdr3_aa: CASSEIGGAPGEQYF

d_call: -
j_call: TRBJ2-2
clone_size: -
v_call: TRBV4-1
cdr3_length: 18
cdr3_nt: TGCGCCAGCAGCCAAGATACGTTAGGGCAGGGGTTGCCCGGGGAGCTGTTTTTT
cdr3_aa: CASSQDTLGQGLPGELFF

d_call: TRBD1
j_call: TRBJ2-7
clone_size: -
v_call: TRBV10-3
cdr3_length: 15
cdr3_nt: TGTGCCATCAGGGGCGGACAGGGGCCGGCTTACGAGCAGTACTTC
cdr3_aa: CAIRGGQGPAYEQYF

d_call: -
j_call: TRBJ1-3
clone_size: once
v_call: TRBV5-1
cdr3_length: 15
cdr3_nt: TGCGCCAGCAGCTTGGGCCCAATGGGCGGAAACACCATATATTTT
cdr3_aa: CASSLGPMGGNTIYF

d_call: TRBD2
j_call: TRBJ2-1
clone_size: few
v_call: TRBV28
cdr3_length: 16
cdr3_nt: TGTGCCAGCAGTACGGACGTTGCGGGGGGGCCTTATGAGCAGTTCTTC
cdr3_aa: CASSTDVAGGPYEQFF

d_call: -
j_call: TRBJ2-4
clone_size: -
v_call: TRBV12-3/TRBV12-4
cdr3_length: 12
cdr3_nt: TGTGCCAGCAGCTATTCCCGGGACACGAAGTACTTC
cdr3_aa: CASSYSRDTKYF

d_call: TRBD2
j_call: TRBJ2-1
clone_size: -
v_call: TRBV4-1
cdr3_length: 16
cdr3_nt: TGCGCCAGCAGCCAAGAAAGGGCTAGCGGGAGGCTTGAGCAGTTCTTC
cdr3_aa: CASSQERASGRLEQFF

d_call: TRBD1
j_call: TRBJ2-3
clone_size: few
v_call: TRBV7-6
cdr3_length: 15
cdr3_nt: TGTGCCAGCAGCATAGGGACAGGGCACACAGATACGCAGTATTTT
cdr3_aa: CASSIGTGHTDTQYF

d_call: -
j_call: TRBJ2-7
clone_size: -
v_call: TRBV11-2
cdr3_length: 18
cdr3_nt: TGTGCCAGCAGCTTGATGTATCAGCGGAGGGGCGCAACCTACGAGCAGTACTTC
cdr3_aa: CASSLMYQRRGATYEQYF

d_call: -
j_call: TRBJ2-7
clone_size: -
v_call: TRBV29-1
cdr3_length: 14
cdr3_nt: TGCAGCGTCGGACAGTCCGGGGCACCCTACGAGCAGTACTTC
cdr3_aa: CSVGQSGAPYEQYF

d_call: -
j_call: TRBJ2-5
clone_size: -
v_call: TRBV10-3
cdr3_length: 10
cdr3_nt: TGTGCCAGCGGCGAGGAGACCCAGTACTTC
cdr3_aa: CASGEETQYF

d_call: TRBD2
j_call: TRBJ2-3
clone_size: -
v_call: TRBV2
cdr3_length: 16
cdr3_nt: TGTGCCAGCAGTGAGTCGAGCGGGAGGCGAAGAGATACGCAGTATTTT
cdr3_aa: CASSESSGRRRDTQYF

d_call: TRBD2
j_call: TRBJ2-1
clone_size: -
v_call: TRBV7-8
cdr3_length: 15
cdr3_nt: TGTGCCACCTCTCGAGCGGGGGCCCTCCACAATGAGCAGTTCTTC
cdr3_aa: CATSRAGALHNEQFF

d_call: -
j_call: TRBJ2-1
clone_size: -
v_call: TRBV5-4
cdr3_length: 15
cdr3_nt: TGTGCCAGCAGCTTGAACGGGATCTCCTACAATGAGCAGTTCTTC
cdr3_aa: CASSLNGISYNEQFF

d_call: TRBD2
j_call: TRBJ2-1
clone_size: -
v_call: TRBV7-2
cdr3_length: 18
cdr3_nt: TGTGCCAGCAGCTTAGTTGGCCTAGCGGGGCTCAACTACAATGAGCAGTTCTTC
cdr3_aa: CASSLVGLAGLNYNEQFF

d_call: TRBD2
j_call: TRBJ2-3
clone_size: -
v_call: TRBV19
cdr3_length: 16
cdr3_nt: TGTGCCACCCAACTAGCGGGGGGGCATTTGGAAGATACGCAGTATTTT
cdr3_aa: CATQLAGGHLEDTQYF

d_call: -
j_call: TRBJ1-1
clone_size: -
v_call: TRBV4-3
cdr3_length: 16
cdr3_nt: TGCGCCAGCAGCCAAGAAAGGCGGGGCAGGGACACTGAAGCTTTCTTT
cdr3_aa: CASSQERRGRDTEAFF

d_call: -
j_call: TRBJ1-4
clone_size: -
v_call: TRBV7-9
cdr3_length: 14
cdr3_nt: TGTGCCAGCAGCTTAGGAAGAGTGAATGAAAAACTGTTTTTT
cdr3_aa: CASSLGRVNEKLFF

d_call: -
j_call: TRBJ2-5
clone_size: -
v_call: TRBV27
cdr3_length: 15
cdr3_nt: TGTGCCAGCAGTTTATCCGGGAGAGGGCAAGAGACCCAGTACTTC
cdr3_aa: CASSLSGRGQETQYF

d_call: -
j_call: TRBJ1-4
clone_size: -
v_call: TRBV7-2
cdr3_length: 15
cdr3_nt: TGTGCCAGCTCCGGGACAACCAGTCGTAATGAAAAACTGTTTTTT
cdr3_aa: CASSGTTSRNEKLFF

d_call: -
j_call: TRBJ1-2
clone_size: -
v_call: TRBV9
cdr3_length: 15
cdr3_nt: TGTGCCAGCAGCGTAGGAGGGGCGGGGGACTATGGCTACACCTTC
cdr3_aa: CASSVGGAGDYGYTF

d_call: -
j_call: TRBJ1-2
clone_size: -
v_call: TRBV27
cdr3_length: 13
cdr3_nt: TGTGCCAGCAGCCGGACAGTTAACTATGGCTACACCTTC
cdr3_aa: CASSRTVNYGYTF